This TCR beta chain emerged from a study of a mutant IDH1 vaccine in newly diagnosed glioma. In the study overall: Patients, over weeks 1, 3, 5, 7, 11, 15, 19 and 23, received a total of eight vaccinations. Before enrollment, patients got radiotherapy alone, temozolomide alone, or mostly the combination.

General study results and limits: Pseudoprogression seemed unrelated to changes in top peripheral T cell clonotypes.

Germline V gives CDR1 MNHEY, CDR2 SMNVEV (reference sequence). CDR3 length: 16 residues. V lost 0 bases, J lost 1 base, and 7 bases lay in between. Regarding this clone: Its antigen is unknown.

Libraries were prepared by immunoSEQ multiplex PCR; TCRdb keeps only in-frame clonotypes and omits some of them. The data show fewer than 150,000 clones, with roughly nine tenths seen just once and more than 0.55% held by the top ten. Time point described: week 11, during vaccination. Alongside topical imiquimod, each dose of vaccine comprised 300 ug of mutant IDH1 20-mer peptide. The astrocytomas were IDH1-mutant, ATRX-negative, and WHO grade 3 or 4. The sample in question was PBMCs, obtained from a glioma patient whose treatment included an IDH1 peptide vaccine. The rearrangement uses TRBV27 and TRBJ1-6, with D perhaps TRBD1 (5 bases). The clonotype comes from a woman in her forties or fifties with glioma. CDR3 protein: CASSLSRGSYNSPLHF. As DNA, the CDR3 is TGTGCCAGCAGTTTATCGCGGGGGTCCTATAATTCACCCCTCCACTTT.